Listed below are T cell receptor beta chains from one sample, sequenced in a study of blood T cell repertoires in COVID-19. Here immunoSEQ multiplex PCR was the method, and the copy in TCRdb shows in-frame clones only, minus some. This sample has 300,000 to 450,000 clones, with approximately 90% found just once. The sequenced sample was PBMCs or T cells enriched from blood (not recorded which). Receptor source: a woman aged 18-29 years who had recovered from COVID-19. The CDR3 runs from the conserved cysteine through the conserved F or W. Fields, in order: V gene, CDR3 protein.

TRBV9	CASSVGTGGEQYF
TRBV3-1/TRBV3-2	CASSQRTYGYTF
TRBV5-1	CASSAQGDYGYTF
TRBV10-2	CASSSGTSYEQYF
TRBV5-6	CASSRGHTYEQYF
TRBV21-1	CASSSGTVLWDTIYF
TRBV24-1	CATSDFRGRDTGELFF
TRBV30	CAWSVQSSNQPQHF
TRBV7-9	CAIELPVLEARNNEQFF
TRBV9	CASSVSVSTNEKLFF